Following are 25 T cell receptor beta chains from one sample sequenced in a study of regulatory T cells in long-lasting Graves disease. Time point given: persistent/refractory GD, antithyroid drugs over 5 years with positive TRAb. PBMC-extracted RNA yielded the TCR library. Library construction for TCR beta used iRepertoire HTBI primers and Arm-PCR of CDR3 regions. TCRdb fed the multiplex PCR reads into MiXCR, producing one record per CDR3 protein. The data hold roughly 300,000 distinct CDR3 sequences, with 15% to 20% observed a single time. The sequences come from peripheral blood mononuclear cells (PBMCs), collected when the disease was refractory, from a patient treated with antithyroid drugs. These TCRs come from a female donor with Graves disease.

In its sample, this clonotype was seen a few times. The rearrangement uses TRBV10-3 and TRBJ1-2; D is undetermined. Trimming stripped 3 bases from V and 5 bases from J, with 13 bases between. The CDR3 runs to 14 residues. Germline V gene lookup returns CDR1 ENHRY and CDR2 SYGVKD. This CDR3 is CAISEGRSRYGYTF. Here the CDR3 DNA reads TGTGCCATCAGTGAAGGCAGGTCTCGATATGGCTACACCTTC.

The CDR3 reads CASSGGTSYGYTF. CDR3 coding DNA: TGTGCCAGCAGCGGTGGGACCTCCTATGGCTACACCTTC. V and J are TRBV9 and TRBJ1-2; D might be TRBD1 (5 bases). This CDR3 region has 13 residues. V was cut by 3 bases and J by 4 bases, with 10 bases left in between. The germline CDR1 and CDR2 sequences are SGDLS and YYNGEE.

The genes are TRBV4-2 and TRBJ1-2, with TRBD1 as a possible D gene (5 bases). Germline V lookup: CDR1 LGHNA, CDR2 YNFKEQ. V gave up 1 base and J gave up 2 bases, with 11 bases separating them. CDR3 length equals 15 residues. As DNA, the CDR3 is TGTGCCAGCAGCCAAGGGTCACGACAGAACTATGGCTACACCTTC. It is translated as CASSQGSRQNYGYTF.

In this sample, this clonotype turned up many times. The chain employs TRBV28 and TRBJ1-1, with D hard to call. The V end was cut by 0 bases, the J end by 8 bases, with 10 bases between. Germline CDR1 and CDR2: MDHEN and SYDVKM. This CDR3 region has 13 residues. The CDR3 DNA is TGTGCCAGCAGTTTATGGGGCCAGGTCGAAGCTTTCTTT. Translation: CASSLWGQVEAFF.

V gene TRBV5-1 combines with J gene TRBJ1-1, with a possible D match to TRBD1 (5 bases). The CDR3 contains 14 residues. Trimming removed 7 bases at V and 7 bases at J, with 20 bases between. Germline lookup yields CDR1 SGHRS and CDR2 YFSETQ. The CDR3 nucleotides are TGCGCCAGCTTCGAGGGCAGGGTAGGTGGTGAAGCTTTCTTT. This encodes CASFEGRVGGEAFF.

This clonotype was seen ten or more times. This chain joins TRBV6-1 and TRBJ1-5; D might be TRBD1 (5 bases). The germline gives CDR1 MNHNS, CDR2 SASEGT. The CDR3 extends over 14 amino acids. V shed 6 bases and J shed 2 bases, with 11 bases lying between them. The CDR3 region has the DNA TGTGCCAGCAGCTGGGACGGGGGCAATCAGCCCCAGCATTTT. Translated, it gives CASSWDGGNQPQHF.

Regarding this clonotype: An end of the junction differs from the germline gene, which may be a read error. The chain links TRBV14 to TRBJ2-7; perhaps D is TRBD1 or TRBD2 (5 bases each). The CDR3 consists of 14 residues. The germline V gene has CDR1 SGHDN and CDR2 FVKESK. CDR3 in amino acids: CAGSHSGLRGEQYF. CDR3 DNA: TGTGCCGGCAGCCACAGCGGCCTGAGGGGCGAGCAGTACTTC.

This chain connects TRBV11-2 to TRBJ1-3, with D unresolved. Trimming took 7 bases from V and 4 from J, leaving 17 bases between them. Per the germline V gene, CDR1 is SGHAT and CDR2 is FQNNGV. The length of the CDR3 is 15 residues. Written as DNA, the CDR3 is TGTGCCAGCATTCCCGGACTATCTTGGGGAAACACCATATATTTT. Translation gives CASIPGLSWGNTIYF.

This clonotype was observed a handful of times. The chain employs TRBV12-5 and TRBJ2-1, with D possibly TRBD1 on 5 matching bases. V lost 5 bases to trimming and J lost 4 bases, with 12 bases between them. CDR3 length: 14 residues. The germline V gene encodes CDR1 LGHNT and CDR2 FRNRAP. The CDR3 nucleotides are TGTGCTAGTGGTCTTGGGGCCCCTTACAATGAGCAGTTCTTC. This translates into CASGLGAPYNEQFF.

This clonotype was counted many times. The chain combines TRBV10-3 with TRBJ2-7; no firm D call. CDR3 length: 16 residues. Deletions cut 0 bases from V and 0 bases from J, with 12 bases between. Germline-derived CDR1 and CDR2 are ENHRY and SYGVKD. The CDR3 reads CAISESRAKSSYEQYF. CDR3 bases: TGTGCCATCAGTGAGTCGAGAGCAAAGAGCTCCTACGAGCAGTACTTC.

This clonotype was counted many times. This chain links TRBV3-1 with TRBJ2-7; no clear D gene. Trimming pared 3 bases from V and 0 bases from J, leaving 0 bases between. The CDR3 covers 11 residues. The V gene's germline CDR1 is LGHDT and CDR2 YNNKEL (reference sequence). This chain's CDR3 is CASSHSYEQYF. The CDR3 coding sequence is TGTGCCAGCAGCCACTCCTACGAGCAGTACTTC.

This clonotype occurred many times. CDR3 sequence reads: CASSYPTGRNTGELFF. Written as DNA, the CDR3 is TGTGCCAGCAGTTACCCGACAGGGCGGAACACCGGGGAGCTGTTTTTT. V is TRBV28 and J is TRBJ2-2; 7 positions match TRBD1. The CDR3 length is 16 residues. With V trimmed by 4 bases and J by 1 base, 6 bases remained unmatched. In germline, CDR1 is MDHEN, CDR2 SYDVKM.

This clonotype was picked up many times. V gene TRBV7-2 combines with J gene TRBJ2-7, with D possibly TRBD1 on 5 matching bases. Trimming cost V 4 bases and J 4 bases, with 17 bases left between them. The germline CDR1 and CDR2 sequences are SGHTA and FQGNSA. The CDR3 is 15 amino acids. The CDR3 loop reads CASSSVSGIGYEQYF. The CDR3 coding sequence is TGTGCCAGCAGCTCAGTGTCAGGGATCGGGTACGAGCAGTACTTC.

This clonotype was seen a few times. The chain links TRBV10-3 to TRBJ1-6, with TRBD1 matching 7 bases. With V trimmed by 6 bases and J by 5 bases, 4 bases remained unmatched. The CDR3 runs to 14 residues. The germline V gene has CDR1 ENHRY and CDR2 SYGVKD. The CDR3 sequence: CAISRDSDNSPLHF. The CDR3 region has the DNA TGTGCCATCAGCCGGGACAGCGATAATTCACCCCTCCACTTT.

The rearrangement links TRBV6-5 to TRBJ1-4, with D unresolved. Between the trimmed V and J ends, which lost 4 bases and 4 bases, there was a span of 10 bases. Germline V gives CDR1 MNHEY, CDR2 SVGAGI. The CDR3 spans 14 residues. The CDR3 here is CASSSWMGNEKLFF. The CDR3 DNA is TGTGCCAGCAGTTCGTGGATGGGTAATGAAAAACTGTTTTTT.

V gene TRBV13 combines with J gene TRBJ1-2; D is undetermined. The germline V gene encodes CDR1 PRHDT and CDR2 FYEKMQ (reference sequence). The CDR3 has 14 residues. Trimming removed 5 bases from V and 2 bases from J, with 12 bases in between. CDR3 nucleotides: TGTGCCAGCAGCCGCGAGACGGGAAACTATGGCTACACCTTC. The encoded protein is CASSRETGNYGYTF.

This clonotype was detected many times. A read error may account for a junction end that differs from germline. The chain uses TRBV2 and TRBJ2-7; D is uncertain. This CDR3 comprises 11 residues. Germline V lookup: CDR1 SNHLY, CDR2 FYNNEI. CDR3 protein: CASSEARRANF. CDR3 sequence (DNA): TGTGCCAGCAGTGAAGCGAGGAGAGCTAACTTC.

As concerns this clonotype: This CDR3 is missing its conserved last phenylalanine or tryptophan, likely due to a read error. The chain employs TRBV20-1 and TRBJ2-7; perhaps TRBD2 as D (6 bases). Germline-derived CDR1 and CDR2 are DFQATT and SNEGSKA (reference sequence). The CDR3 consists of 15 residues. V lost 6 bases to trimming and J lost 2 bases, with 20 bases between them. CDR3 coding DNA: TGCAGTGCGAGGCGCGGCGGGACGGCGACCTACGAGCAGTACTCC. Its protein is CSARRGGTATYEQYS.

This clonotype was observed at least ten times. CDR3 DNA sequence: TGCAGCGCCAGGACAGCTAACTATGGCTACACCTTC. It specifies CSARTANYGYTF. This sequence joins TRBV29-1 and TRBJ1-2; D perhaps matches TRBD1 (6 bases). The germline CDR1 and CDR2 sequences are SQVTM and ANQGSEA. The V end was cut by 7 bases, the J end by 0 bases, with 9 bases between. The CDR3 runs 12 residues. Filled out from reference TRBV29-1 and TRBJ1-2, the complete variable domain reads SAVISQKPSRDICQRGTSLTIQCQVDSQVTMMFWYRQQPGQSLTLIATANQGSEATYESGFVIDKFPISRPNLTFSTLTVSNMSPEDSSIYLCSARTANYGYTFGSGTRLTVV.

The sample holds a few counts of this clonotype. The V gene is TRBV7-2, the J gene TRBJ2-2; TRBD2 matches 8 bases. This CDR3 comprises 17 residues. V shed 2 bases, J shed 3 bases, and the junction held 8 bases outside the gene matches. Germline lookup yields CDR1 SGHTA and CDR2 FQGNSA. CDR3 in DNA: TGTGCCAGCAGCTTATTATTTACTAGCGGTTACACCGGGGAGCTGTTTTTT. It specifies CASSLLFTSGYTGELFF.

The rearrangement joins TRBV20-1 to TRBJ2-5; D not certain. Germline CDR1 is DFQATT and CDR2 is SNEGSKA (reference sequence). The V end lost 2 bases, the J end lost 2 bases, and 6 bases lay between the germline ends. The CDR3 consists of 12 residues. In DNA form, the CDR3 reads TGCAGTGCTAGACGGCAGCAAGAGACCCAGTACTTC. It translates to CSARRQQETQYF.

This clonotype was counted between two and nine times. This sequence may be a read error, since a much larger clone differs from it by one base. V and J are TRBV6-1 and TRBJ2-6; D may be TRBD1 (6 bases). Germline assignment: CDR1 MNHNS and CDR2 SASEGT. The CDR3 is made up of 18 amino acids. The V end lost 4 bases, the J end lost 0 bases, and 16 bases lay between the germline ends. CDR3 in DNA: TGTGCCAGCAGTGCACCTTCGACAGGAACCTCTGGGGCCAACGTCCTGACTTTC. This encodes CASSAPSTGTSGANVLTF.

V usage is TRBV5-1 and J usage is TRBJ2-3, with D possibly being TRBD1 or TRBD2 (6 bases each). CDR1 is SGHRS and CDR2 is YFSETQ in the germline V gene. This CDR3 is 14 amino acids long. V was pared by 0 bases and J by 5 bases, with 10 bases between. CDR3 in amino acids: CASSLEGGQDTQYF. CDR3 sequence (DNA): TGCGCCAGCAGCTTGGAAGGGGGGCAAGATACGCAGTATTTT.

This clonotype was counted many times. The V call is TRBV28, the J call TRBJ2-7, with D uncertain. Trimming took 5 bases from V and 3 from J, leaving 2 bases between them. CDR1 and CDR2 (germline): MDHEN, SYDVKM. The CDR3 totals 10 residues. The CDR3: CASSLYEQYF. CDR3 DNA: TGTGCCAGCAGTCTCTACGAGCAGTACTTC.

Comment on this clonotype: An end of the junction does not agree with germline; a read error may underlie this. V usage is TRBV10-3 and J usage is TRBJ1-2, with D tentatively TRBD1 (5 bases). The length of the CDR3 is 13 residues. Per germline, CDR1 ENHRY and CDR2 SYGVKD. The CDR3 loop reads CVISVGTNYGYTF. The CDR3 coding sequence is TGTGTCATCAGTGTTGGGACCAACTATGGCTACACCTTC.